The 14 T cell receptor beta chains presented below share a single source sample, sequenced in a study of T cell responses to AZD1222 COVID-19 vaccine. Assay used: immunoSEQ multiplex PCR; TCRdb lists only in-frame clones, some missing. The table includes around 62,000 clones, roughly 89% detected once. The sequencing here drew on peripheral blood, taken on day 0 of AZD1222 vaccination. The receptors derive from an adult in good health.

V gene TRBV2 combines with J gene TRBJ2-1, with 11 bases that match TRBD1. Germline V gives CDR1 SNHLY, CDR2 FYNNEI. The CDR3 contains 15 residues. V dropped 3 bases and J dropped 8; count of bases not matched to a gene: 6. The CDR3 DNA follows: TGTGCCAGCAGTGACGGACAGGGGGCATACGATGAGCAGTTCTTC. Translation: CASSDGQGAYDEQFF.

V and J are TRBV9 and TRBJ1-2, with D hard to call. The CDR3 contains 13 residues. Germline CDR1 and CDR2: SGDLS and YYNGEE. Trimming shortened V by 0 bases and J by 5 bases, and 8 bases separated the two germline ends. CDR3 nucleotides: TGTGCCAGCAGCGTAGTAATTGATTATGGCTACACCTTC. Translation: CASSVVIDYGYTF.

CDR3 sequence reads: CASSGQPNTEAFF. As DNA, the CDR3 is TGTGCCAGCAGCGGACAGCCGAACACTGAAGCTTTCTTT. The V gene is TRBV7-2, the J gene TRBJ1-1; tentatively, D is TRBD1 (6 bases). The CDR3 totals 13 residues. V lost 5 bases and J lost 1, with 8 bases in between. Per germline, CDR1 SGHTA and CDR2 FQGNSA.

The rearrangement joins TRBV5-1 to TRBJ1-2; D gene unclear. The CDR3 totals 13 residues. Germline V lookup: CDR1 SGHRS, CDR2 YFSETQ. V lost 9 bases, J lost 5 bases, and 17 bases lay in between. CDR3 nucleotide sequence: TGCGCCACCCGACCCTCGGACTCGTATGGCTACACCTTC. Amino acid sequence: CATRPSDSYGYTF.

V is TRBV5-1 and J is TRBJ1-1; a weak D match, TRBD1 (5 bases). Germline V gene data show CDR1 as SGHRS and CDR2 as YFSETQ. Trimming removed 4 bases from V and 4 bases from J, with 14 bases in between. The CDR3 contains 14 residues. The CDR3 loop is CASSLQGQGTEAFF. The CDR3 DNA follows: TGCGCCAGCAGCCTTCAGGGCCAGGGCACTGAAGCTTTCTTT. Complete variable domain (other parts from reference TRBV5-1 and TRBJ1-1): KAGVTQTPRYLIKTRGQQVTLSCSPISGHRSVSWYQQTPGQGLQFLFEYFSETQRNKGNFPGRFSGRQFSNSRSEMNVSTLELGDSALYLCASSLQGQGTEAFFGQGTRLTVV.

The J gene is TRBJ1-3, the V gene TRBV18, with no clear D. CDR3 length equals 16 residues. Germline V CDR1 and CDR2: KGHSH, LQKENI. Trimming took off 4 bases at V and 0 bases at J, with 13 bases between the two ends. The chain's CDR3 is CASSLTGRNSGNTIYF. The CDR3 DNA reads TGTGCCAGCTCACTTACCGGACGTAACTCTGGAAACACCATATATTTT.

The chain carries TRBV7-8 and TRBJ1-2; 7 bases are a match to TRBD1. Germline V lookup: CDR1 SGHVS, CDR2 FQNEAQ. CDR3 length: 14 residues. V lost 5 bases and J lost 8; bases outside the gene matches: 11. The CDR3, as DNA: TGTGCCAGCAGCCAGGGGACAGCGGGCACGGGCTACACCTTC. Its translation: CASSQGTAGTGYTF.

DNA for the CDR3: TGTGCCAGCAGTCCACGAACTGAAGCTTTCTTT. Its translation is CASSPRTEAFF. The genes are TRBV2 and TRBJ1-1; D is unclear. The CDR3 runs 11 residues. Germline CDR1 is SNHLY and CDR2 is FYNNEI. The V end was cut by 5 bases, the J end by 5 bases, with 6 bases between.

The table lists this clone with a count of one. The chain joins TRBV5-1 to TRBJ1-4; D ambiguous. V dropped 2 bases and J dropped 0 bases, with 8 bases sitting between them. The length of the CDR3 is 15 residues. The germline V gene encodes CDR1 SGHRS and CDR2 YFSETQ. CDR3 sequence (DNA): TGCGCCAGCAGCTTAACGGGTGCAACTAATGAAAAACTGTTTTTT. Translation: CASSLTGATNEKLFF.

The rearrangement links TRBV27 to TRBJ1-5; D remains ambiguous. The CDR3 contains 13 residues. The V gene lost 5 bases and the J gene lost 2 bases, with 7 bases spanning the gap. Germline values: CDR1 MNHEY, CDR2 SMNVEV (reference sequence). The CDR3 bases are TGTGCCAGCAGTGGCCAGGGCAATCAGCCCCAGCATTTT. As protein: CASSGQGNQPQHF.

The chain carries TRBV2 and TRBJ2-6; D is tentatively TRBD1 or TRBD2 (5 bases each). Between the trimmed V and J ends, which lost 1 base and 2 bases, there was a span of 6 bases. The length of the CDR3 is 15 residues. CDR1 SNHLY and CDR2 FYNNEI come from the germline V gene. This CDR3 reads CASSEVGAGANVLTF. The CDR3 nucleotides are TGTGCCAGCAGTGAAGTGGGGGCTGGGGCCAACGTCCTGACTTTC.

This chain connects TRBV29-1 to TRBJ2-7, with TRBD1 identical over 11 bases. The CDR3 contains 15 residues. CDR1 is SQVTM and CDR2 is ANQGSEA in the germline V gene. V lost 6 bases and J lost 2; bases outside the gene matches: 9. CDR3 coding DNA: TGCAGCGTGGTTACCGGGACAGGGGGGACCTACGAGCAGTACTTC. It specifies CSVVTGTGGTYEQYF.

This clone appeared a single time. The CDR3 region has the DNA TGTGCCAGCAGCTCCCTGAGGGGAAGGTCCTACAATGAGCAGTTCTTC. Translated: CASSSLRGRSYNEQFF. The gene calls are TRBV7-9 and TRBJ2-1; possibly TRBD1 or TRBD2 for D (5 bases each). This CDR3 is 16 amino acids long. Germline loops: CDR1 SEHNR, CDR2 FQNEAQ (reference sequence). V was cut by 4 bases and J by 1 base, with 14 bases left in between.

V and J are TRBV2 and TRBJ1-2; TRBD1 matches 7 bases. This CDR3 region has 12 residues. Germline V gene sequence: CDR1 SNHLY, CDR2 FYNNEI. After removal of 6 bases from V and 4 bases from J, the junction contained 2 bases not matched to a gene. This CDR3 reads CASSAGGYGYTF. The CDR3 bases are TGTGCCAGCAGCGCAGGGGGCTATGGCTACACCTTC. Using reference TRBV2 and TRBJ1-2 for the parts outside the CDR3, the full variable domain is EPEVTQTPSHQVTQMGQEVILRCVPISNHLYFYWYRQILGQKVEFLVSFYNNEISEKSEIFDDQFSVERPDGSNFTLKIRSTKLEDSAMYFCASSAGGYGYTFGSGTRLTVV.